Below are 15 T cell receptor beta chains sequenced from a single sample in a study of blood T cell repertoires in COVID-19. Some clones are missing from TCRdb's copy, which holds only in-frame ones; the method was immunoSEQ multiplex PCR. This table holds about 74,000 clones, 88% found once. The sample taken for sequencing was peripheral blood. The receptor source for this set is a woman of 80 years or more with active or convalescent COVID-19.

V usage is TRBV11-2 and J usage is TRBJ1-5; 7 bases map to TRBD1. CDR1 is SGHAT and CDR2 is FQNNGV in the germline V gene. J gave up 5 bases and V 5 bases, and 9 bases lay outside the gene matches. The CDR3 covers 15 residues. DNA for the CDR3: TGTGCCAGCAGCAGGACAGGCGGTGGGTATCAGCCCCAGCATTTT. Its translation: CASSRTGGGYQPQHF. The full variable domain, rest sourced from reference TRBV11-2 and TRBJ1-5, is EAGVAQSPRYKIIEKRQSVAFWCNPISGHATLYWYQQILGQGPKLLIQFQNNGVVDDSQLPKDRFSAERLKGVDSTLKIQPAKLEDSAVYLCASSRTGGGYQPQHFGDGTRLSIL.

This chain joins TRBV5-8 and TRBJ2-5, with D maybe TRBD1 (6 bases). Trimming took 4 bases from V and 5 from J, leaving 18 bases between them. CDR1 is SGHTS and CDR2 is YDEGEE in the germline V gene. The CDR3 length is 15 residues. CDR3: CASSPRGQGWETQYF. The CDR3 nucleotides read TGTGCCAGCAGCCCCCGCGGTCAGGGGTGGGAGACCCAGTACTTC.

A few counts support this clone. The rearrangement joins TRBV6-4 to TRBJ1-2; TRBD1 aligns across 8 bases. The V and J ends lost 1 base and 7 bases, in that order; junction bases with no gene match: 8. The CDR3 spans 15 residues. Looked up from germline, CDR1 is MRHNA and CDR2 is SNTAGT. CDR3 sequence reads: CASSDWSGDRSGYTF. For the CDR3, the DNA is TGTGCCAGCAGTGACTGGAGCGGGGACAGGTCTGGCTACACCTTC.

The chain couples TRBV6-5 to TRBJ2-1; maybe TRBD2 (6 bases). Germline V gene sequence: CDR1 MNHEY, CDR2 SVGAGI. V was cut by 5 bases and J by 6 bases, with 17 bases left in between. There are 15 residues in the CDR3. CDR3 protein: CASSRRLGRRNEQFF. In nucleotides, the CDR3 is TGTGCCAGCAGTCGACGACTAGGGCGACGCAATGAGCAGTTCTTC.

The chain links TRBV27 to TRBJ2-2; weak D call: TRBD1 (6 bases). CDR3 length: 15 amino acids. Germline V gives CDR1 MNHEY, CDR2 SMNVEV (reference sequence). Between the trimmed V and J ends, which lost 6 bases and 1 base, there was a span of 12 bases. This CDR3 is CASRPTGMNTGELFF. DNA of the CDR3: TGTGCCAGCAGACCCACAGGGATGAACACCGGGGAGCTGTTTTTT.

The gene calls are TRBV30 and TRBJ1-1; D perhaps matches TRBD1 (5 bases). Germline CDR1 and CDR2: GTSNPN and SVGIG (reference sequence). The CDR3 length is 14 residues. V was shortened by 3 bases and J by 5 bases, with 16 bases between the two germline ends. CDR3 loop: CAWSHFRVRTEAFF. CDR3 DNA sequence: TGTGCCTGGAGCCATTTCAGGGTGCGGACTGAAGCTTTCTTT.

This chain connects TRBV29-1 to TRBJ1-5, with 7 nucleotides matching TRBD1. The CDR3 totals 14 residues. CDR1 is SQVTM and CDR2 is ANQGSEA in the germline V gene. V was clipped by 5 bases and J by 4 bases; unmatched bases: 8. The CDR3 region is CSVLTGTENQPQHF. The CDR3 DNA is TGCAGCGTTTTAACCGGGACAGAGAATCAGCCCCAGCATTTT.

This CDR3 is CASSVTGGHENTEAFF. DNA of the CDR3: TGTGCCAGCAGTGTCACAGGGGGCCACGAGAACACTGAAGCTTTCTTT. The chain joins TRBV2 to TRBJ1-1; 9 positions agree with TRBD1. CDR3 length: 16 residues. The J segment lost 1 base and the V segment lost 4 bases, leaving 7 bases of the junction unmatched. Germline-derived CDR1 and CDR2 are SNHLY and FYNNEI.

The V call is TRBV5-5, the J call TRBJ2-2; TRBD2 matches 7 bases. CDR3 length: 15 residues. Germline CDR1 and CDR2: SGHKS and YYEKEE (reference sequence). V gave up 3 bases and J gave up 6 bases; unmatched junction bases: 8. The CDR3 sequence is CASSWSGKRAGELFF. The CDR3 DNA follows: TGTGCCAGCAGCTGGAGCGGGAAGAGAGCCGGGGAGCTGTTTTTT.

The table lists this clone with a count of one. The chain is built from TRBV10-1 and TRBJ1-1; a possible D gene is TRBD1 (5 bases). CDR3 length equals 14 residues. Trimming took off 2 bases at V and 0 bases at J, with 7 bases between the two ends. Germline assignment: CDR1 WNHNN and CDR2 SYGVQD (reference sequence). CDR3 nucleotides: TGCGCCAGCAGTGAGAGGGGAATGAACACTGAAGCTTTCTTT. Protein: CASSERGMNTEAFF.

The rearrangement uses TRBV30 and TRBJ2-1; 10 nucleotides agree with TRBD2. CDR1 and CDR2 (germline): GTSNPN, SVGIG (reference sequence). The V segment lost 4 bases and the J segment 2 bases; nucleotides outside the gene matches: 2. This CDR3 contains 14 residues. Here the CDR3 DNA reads TGTGCCTGGACGGGACTAGCGCCCTACAATGAGCAGTTCTTC. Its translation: CAWTGLAPYNEQFF.

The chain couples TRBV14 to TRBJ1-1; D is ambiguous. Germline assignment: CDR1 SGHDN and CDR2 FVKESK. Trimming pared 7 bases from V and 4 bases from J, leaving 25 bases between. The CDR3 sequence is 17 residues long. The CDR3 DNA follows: TGTGCCAGCACCGACCCCCCGGGTGAAACTCGGGGCACTGAAGCTTTCTTT. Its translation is CASTDPPGETRGTEAFF.

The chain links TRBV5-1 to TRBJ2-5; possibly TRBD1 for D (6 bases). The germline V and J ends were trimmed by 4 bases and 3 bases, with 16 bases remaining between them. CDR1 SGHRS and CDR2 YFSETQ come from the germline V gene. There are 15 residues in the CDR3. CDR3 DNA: TGCGCCAGCAGCGATGGACAGAATCCTGAAGAGACCCAGTACTTC. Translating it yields CASSDGQNPEETQYF.

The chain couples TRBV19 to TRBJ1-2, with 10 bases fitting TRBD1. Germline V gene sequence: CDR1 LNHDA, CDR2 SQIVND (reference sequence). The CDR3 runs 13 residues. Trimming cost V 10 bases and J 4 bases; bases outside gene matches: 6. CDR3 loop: CATRDRGGYGYTF. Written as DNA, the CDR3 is TGTGCCACCCGGGACAGGGGTGGCTATGGCTACACCTTC.

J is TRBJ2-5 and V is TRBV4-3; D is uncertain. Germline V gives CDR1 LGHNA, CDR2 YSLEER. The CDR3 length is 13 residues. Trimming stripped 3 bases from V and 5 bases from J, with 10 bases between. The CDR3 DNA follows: TGCGCCAGCAGCCATGATGCCAGGGAGACCCAGTACTTC. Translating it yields CASSHDARETQYF.